This section outlines one T cell receptor (beta chain) sequence together with its context. The data were taken from a study of cytotoxic CD8 clonotypes in ibrutinib-treated CLL. V trimming: 2 bases; J trimming: 5 bases; junction bases outside the gene matches: 6. This CDR3 region has 15 residues. CDR1 MNHEY and CDR2 SMNVEV come from the germline V gene (reference sequence). Clones were sequenced by immunoSEQ multiplex PCR, and TCRdb holds only the in-frame ones, with some missing. The repertoire holds approximately 42,000 clones, with approximately 74% as singletons. The chain has TRBV27 and TRBJ2-5; the match to TRBD2 covers 9 bases. This clonotype was obtained from a human donor with chronic lymphocytic leukemia. The material sequenced was PBMCs, taken after 12 months of ibrutinib treatment. CDR3 sequence reads: CASSLASGNGETQYF. DNA for the CDR3: TGTGCCAGCAGTTTAGCTAGCGGGAATGGTGAGACCCAGTACTTC.